What follows is one T cell receptor (beta chain) and its context. What it binds is unknown. The sample originates from a study of T cell responses to AZD1222 COVID-19 vaccine. Study information: Pooling of second doses given at about 4 or about 12 weeks was done.

Study observations and caveats: Sampling captured repertoires only after the peak T cell response.

Only in-frame clones appear in the TCRdb table, and some are missing; sequencing was by immunoSEQ multiplex PCR. The table shows around 150,000 clones, with less than 95% occurring only once. Source: peripheral blood, taken on day 0 of AZD1222 vaccination. The TCR comes from an adult in good health.

CDR3 nucleotides: TGTGCCAGCAGCCGGGGACCCACAGCTTTCTTT. Protein sequence: CASSRGPTAFF. J is TRBJ1-1 and V is TRBV7-9; D might be TRBD1 (5 bases). Deletions cut 5 bases from V and 10 bases from J, with 11 bases between. In germline, CDR1 is SEHNR, CDR2 FQNEAQ (reference sequence). The CDR3 has 11 residues.